This paragraph reports one TCR beta chain. This clonotype was observed once. The target of this receptor is not known. No base qualities exist here, and no much larger clone lies one base off it. The sample comes from a study of post-analysis software for immune sequencing data (dated by TCRdb to the mid-2010s). The study in broad terms: Relapsing-remitting, secondary progressive and progressive-relapsing multiple sclerosis were recorded as disease courses, and subtype annotation was lacking for some patients. The multiple sclerosis patient repertoires were compared with about a dozen previously published healthy control repertoires from donors aged about 6 to 26 years. A subset of samples was prepared in parallel using single-end sample barcoding, then pooled and co-amplified after Illumina adapter ligation.

To prepare the library, PCR was applied. Sequencer: Illumina HiSeq 2500. To reduce PCR and sequencing biases, unique molecular identifiers were built into the TCR beta cDNA libraries. Roughly 0.5 million cDNA molecules were obtained per 1 to 10 million input T cells, so each molecule approximated one T cell. The same protocol used for the earlier healthy control dataset was applied to prepare and sequence the patient libraries. Samples belonging to the same batch were prepared together, multiplexed and sequenced on a shared HiSeq lane. The paper's data handling went like this. MIGEC handled the raw barcoded reads, throwing out single-read molecular identifier groups before consensus assembly and CDR3 extraction. VDJtools was used for post-analysis of the clonotype tables, with diversity normalized by down-sampling every dataset to the smallest sample size. Repertoire overlap clustering matched CDR3 amino acid but not nucleotide sequences to correct batch-related cross-sample contamination. The public reads were reprocessed in TCRdb via fastp at Q25 and MiXCR, keeping in-frame beta chains. Entries are consolidated by CDR3 protein sequence, retaining the most common genes and DNA. TCRdb, rather than the study authors, made the V and J calls. Counted in this sample were roughly 540,000 distinct CDR3 sequences; 34% of them appeared once. The ten largest make up 4.5% to 7.5% of the sample.

Overall study results and their limits: Significantly higher frequencies in patients than in controls were found for roughly five TRBV segments, including TRBV5-6, TRBV5-1 and TRBV20-1. Direct clustering with F measure showed strong co-clustering of samples prepared in the same batch, prompting a batch-effect correction. Significantly lower normalized Chao1 diversity was found in multiple sclerosis patients than in controls, suggesting substantial peripheral T-cell clonal expansion. The control group was slightly older than the multiple sclerosis patient group.

CDR1 and CDR2 were assigned from the germline V gene as SQVTM and ANQGSEA. Spanning cysteine to phenylalanine, the CDR3 consists of 13 amino acids. Of all the DNA, just the CDR3 is kept, 39 bases in frame from base 1. V and J are truncated by 3 bases and 0 bases respectively, leaving an intervening sequence of 5 bases. TCR beta repertoires were profiled from peripheral blood of roughly 13 young patients with multiple sclerosis to demonstrate the VDJtools post-analysis software. The multiple sclerosis patients were children and adolescents ranging in age from roughly 6 to 15 years. Sequencing used blood. The TCR was taken from a girl younger than 18 with multiple sclerosis. The rearrangement joined TRBV29-1 to TRBJ2-2; there is no confident call for the D gene. The DNA reads TGCAGCGTTGACGGGTCGAACACCGGGGAGCTGTTTTTT. It specifies CSVDGSNTGELFF.